The sequence of this T cell receptor beta chain was determined in a study of monozygotic twins with inflammatory bowel disease. Germline V gene sequence: CDR1 LNHDA, CDR2 SQIVND (reference sequence). The CDR3 is 15 residues long. No DNA is given; TCRdb re-called the 5' RACE reads and lists each CDR3 protein once. Across approximately 200,000 distinct CDR3 sequences, the top ten clones capture 1.5% to 2% of the sample. Sequencing input: blood. The TCR originated in a human donor with ulcerative colitis or Crohn's disease, or a healthy co-twin of an affected twin (not recorded which). The V and J genes are TRBV19 and TRBJ2-3; TCRdb lists TRBD1, though no DNA is available to test this call. The CDR3 spells CASSMGQGVTDTQYF.